This T cell receptor (beta chain) was obtained from a study of post-analysis software for immune sequencing data. Study observations and caveats: The study found TRBV5-6, TRBV5-1 and TRBV20-1 among five TRBV segments more frequent in patients than controls.

This clonotype was seen a handful of times. Antigen: not known. V was clipped by 6 bases and J by 8 bases, with 16 bases between them. CDR1 and CDR2 (germline): DFQATT, SNEGSKA (reference sequence). The CDR3 contains 12 residues. Prepared libraries of TCR beta cDNA carried unique molecular identifiers. TCRdb itself ran the PCR reads through MiXCR, one entry per CDR3 protein. The data contain hundreds of thousands of distinct CDR3 sequences, around 33% of them seen just once; the ten biggest clones take up about an eighth. What was sequenced was blood. The chain links TRBV20-1 to TRBJ1-2; D may be TRBD1 (5 bases). The clonotype comes from a girl under 18 with multiple sclerosis. In nucleotides, the CDR3 is TGCAGTGCGGAAGTCAGGGACTGGGGCTACACCTTC. This gives the protein CSAEVRDWGYTF.